The 27 T cell receptor beta chains below come from one sample, sequenced in a study of blood T cell repertoires in COVID-19. Some clones are missing from TCRdb's copy, which holds only in-frame ones; the method was immunoSEQ multiplex PCR. The data hold around 250,000 clones, with approximately 89% observed a single time. Sequencing was performed on PBMCs or T cells enriched from blood (not recorded which). The receptors originated from a woman aged 40 to 49 with acute COVID-19.

This clone was observed a handful of times. V gene TRBV13 combines with J gene TRBJ1-2; TRBD1 aligns across 10 bases. Germline loops: CDR1 PRHDT, CDR2 FYEKMQ (reference sequence). The junction had 3 bases not matched to a gene; V was cut back by 2 bases and J by 3 bases. The CDR3 has 15 residues. In DNA form, the CDR3 reads TGTGCCAGCAGCTTACGACAGGGGGCTTACTATGGCTACACCTTC. Translating it yields CASSLRQGAYYGYTF. Complete variable domain (other parts from reference TRBV13 and TRBJ1-2): AAGVIQSPRHLIKEKRETATLKCYPIPRHDTVYWYQQGPGQDPQFLISFYEKMQSDKGSIPDRFSAQQFSDYHSELNMSSLELGDSALYFCASSLRQGAYYGYTFGSGTRLTVV.

This clone was observed a few times. The V gene is TRBV7-2, the J gene TRBJ1-6, with D possibly matching TRBD1 (5 bases). The CDR3 consists of 14 residues. Germline CDR1 and CDR2: SGHTA and FQGNSA. Between the trimmed V and J ends, which lost 5 bases and 9 bases, there was a span of 14 bases. The CDR3 sequence is CASSTGTGGSPLHF. The CDR3 DNA reads as TGTGCCAGCAGCACCGGGACTGGAGGTTCACCCCTCCACTTT.

The V call is TRBV4-3, the J call TRBJ2-2; D may be TRBD1 (6 bases). Looked up from germline, CDR1 is LGHNA and CDR2 is YSLEER. Deletions cut 2 bases from V and 5 bases from J, with 12 bases between. The CDR3 sequence is 15 residues long. CDR3 sequence reads: CASSQHIQGTGELFF. The CDR3 nucleotides are TGCGCCAGCAGCCAACATATACAGGGAACCGGGGAGCTGTTTTTT.

V is TRBV3-1 (or the pseudogene TRBV3-2) and J is TRBJ1-4; 9 bases line up with TRBD1. This CDR3 contains 15 residues. CDR1 is LGHDT, CDR2 YNNKEL, per germline (reference sequence). With 3 bases clipped from V and 7 bases from J, the junction kept 6 bases outside the gene matches. The CDR3 protein is CASSQGQGTFEKLFF. The CDR3 DNA sequence: TGTGCCAGCAGCCAGGGACAGGGAACCTTTGAAAAACTGTTTTTT.

The chain is built from TRBV5-1 and TRBJ1-3; D is unresolved. The ends were cut back, 7 bases at V and 0 bases at J, with 11 bases in the middle. Per germline, CDR1 SGHRS and CDR2 YFSETQ. The CDR3 runs to 14 residues. The chain's CDR3 is CASSSGISGNTIYF. DNA for the CDR3: TGCGCCAGCTCATCCGGGATCTCTGGAAACACCATATATTTT.

V is TRBV6-4 and J is TRBJ2-2; D ambiguous. Germline V gene lookup returns CDR1 MRHNA and CDR2 SNTAGT. The CDR3 is 13 residues long. V was clipped by 5 bases and J by 1 base, with 5 bases between them. The CDR3 nucleotides read TGTGCCAGCAGTCTAGAGAACACCGGGGAGCTGTTTTTT. This translates into CASSLENTGELFF.

The chain joins TRBV9 to TRBJ2-1; TRBD2 aligns across 9 bases. CDR1 and CDR2 (germline): SGDLS, YYNGEE. CDR3 length equals 15 residues. With 4 bases clipped from V and 5 bases from J, the junction kept 7 bases outside the gene matches. The CDR3 sequence: CASSNSGSSNNEQFF. For the CDR3, the DNA is TGTGCCAGCAGCAATAGCGGGAGCTCTAACAATGAGCAGTTCTTC.

The chain links TRBV5-5 to TRBJ2-1; 10 nucleotides line up with TRBD2. The CDR3 totals 16 residues. Germline CDR1 is SGHKS and CDR2 is YYEKEE (reference sequence). V was clipped by 0 bases and J by 6 bases; unmatched bases: 6. For the CDR3, the DNA is TGTGCCAGCAGCTTGGCAGCGGGAGGGCAGATCAATGAGCAGTTCTTC. Protein sequence: CASSLAAGGQINEQFF.

The rearrangement uses TRBV7-2 and TRBJ1-1; 7 bases map to TRBD1. The germline V gene has CDR1 SGHTA and CDR2 FQGNSA. J was trimmed by 4 bases and V by 5 bases; bases with no gene match: 4. CDR3 length: 13 residues. CDR3 DNA: TGTGCCAGCAGCCGACAGGGTGGCACTGAAGCTTTCTTT. Translation gives CASSRQGGTEAFF. Looking up the rest from reference TRBV7-2 and TRBJ1-1 gives the full variable domain: GAGVSQSPSNKVTEKGKDVELRCDPISGHTALYWYRQSLGQGLEFLIYFQGNSAPDKSGLPSDRFSAERTGGSVSTLTIQRTQQEDSAVYLCASSRQGGTEAFFGQGTRLTVV.

The V and J genes are TRBV9 and TRBJ1-2; D gene ambiguous. The length of the CDR3 is 16 residues. Trimming took 3 bases from V and 4 from J, leaving 19 bases between them. Per the germline V gene, CDR1 is SGDLS and CDR2 is YYNGEE. The DNA for the CDR3 is TGTGCCAGCAGCGGCCACGACGAGGTGATTGGCTATGGCTACACCTTC. The encoded protein is CASSGHDEVIGYGYTF.

The V call is TRBV19, the J call TRBJ1-2; 10 positions agree with TRBD1. Unmatched junction bases numbered 13, after V lost 5 bases and J lost 4 bases. Per the germline V gene, CDR1 is LNHDA and CDR2 is SQIVND (reference sequence). CDR3 length equals 17 residues. The CDR3: CASSSWDRGGDGYGYTF. CDR3 nucleotide sequence: TGTGCCAGTAGTTCCTGGGACAGGGGAGGAGACGGCTATGGCTACACCTTC.

The CDR3 loop is CASSQDWDGTRLETQYF. CDR3 DNA sequence: TGCGCCAGCAGCCAAGACTGGGACGGGACTAGGTTAGAGACCCAGTACTTC. The rearrangement uses TRBV4-1 and TRBJ2-5, with 8 bases identical to TRBD2. Losses at the gene ends were 0 bases for V and 4 bases for J; bases not matched to a gene: 10. The CDR3 is 17 residues long. Germline V lookup: CDR1 MGHRA, CDR2 YSYEKL.

This chain uses TRBV6-5 with TRBJ2-1; a possible D gene is TRBD1 (6 bases). V was trimmed by 6 bases and J by 2 bases, leaving 8 bases between them. This CDR3 is 13 amino acids long. CDR1 is MNHEY, CDR2 SVGAGI, per germline. CDR3 in DNA: TGTGCCAGCAGACAGGGAACCTACAATGAGCAGTTCTTC. Residues: CASRQGTYNEQFF.

This clone is a singleton in its sample. The V and J genes are TRBV27 and TRBJ1-1, with D hard to call. The CDR3 length is 15 residues. Germline V CDR1 and CDR2: MNHEY, SMNVEV (reference sequence). Trimming shortened V by 3 bases and J by 0 bases, and 11 bases separated the two germline ends. The CDR3 loop reads CASSFIEGMNTEAFF. For the CDR3, the DNA is TGTGCCAGCAGTTTTATTGAGGGCATGAACACTGAAGCTTTCTTT.

This rearrangement joins TRBV5-4 to TRBJ2-7; 10 bases agree with TRBD1. The germline CDR1 and CDR2 sequences are SGHNT and YYREEE (reference sequence). Trimming took 4 bases from V and 7 from J; bases not matched to a gene: 8. CDR3 size: 14 residues. This CDR3 reads CASSTGTGEGEQYV. CDR3 sequence (DNA): TGTGCCAGCAGCACCGGGACAGGGGAGGGTGAGCAGTACGTC.

The chain employs TRBV5-1 and TRBJ2-1; TRBD2 matches at 13 bases. The junction had 5 bases not matched to a gene; V was cut back by 2 bases and J by 6 bases. This CDR3 region has 16 residues. Germline V gives CDR1 SGHRS, CDR2 YFSETQ. CDR3 coding DNA: TGCGCCAGCAGCTTAAGACTAGCGGGAGGTATCAATGAGCAGTTCTTC. It codes for CASSLRLAGGINEQFF.

The chain recombines TRBV24-1 with TRBJ1-3; D is unclear. CDR3 size: 14 residues. Trimming took 9 bases from V and 5 from J, leaving 16 bases between them. CDR1 is KGHDR, CDR2 SFDVKD, per germline. CDR3 region: CATFVCRARNTIYF. DNA for the CDR3: TGTGCCACCTTCGTTTGTCGAGCACGAAACACCATATATTTT.

The J gene is TRBJ2-3, the V gene TRBV27; 8 bases line up with TRBD2. The V and J ends lost 2 bases and 5 bases, in that order; junction bases with no gene match: 3. The CDR3 consists of 14 residues. From germline, CDR1 is MNHEY and CDR2 SMNVEV (reference sequence). The CDR3 loop reads CASSLRAGEDTQYF. The CDR3 nucleotides are TGTGCCAGCAGTTTACGAGCGGGAGAAGATACGCAGTATTTT.

The V gene is TRBV5-4, the J gene TRBJ1-1, with D possibly being TRBD1 (5 bases). The CDR3 is 14 residues long. The V end was cut by 0 bases, the J end by 4 bases, with 10 bases between. Germline CDR1 SGHNT, CDR2 YYREEE (reference sequence). The CDR3 DNA sequence: TGTGCCAGCAGCTTGGCCGGGGGTGTCACTGAAGCTTTCTTT. This translates into CASSLAGGVTEAFF.

The chain carries TRBV5-6 and TRBJ2-7; D unresolved. The V and J ends lost 0 bases and 3 bases respectively, with 10 bases between them. The length of the CDR3 is 14 residues. Per the germline V gene, CDR1 is SGHDT and CDR2 is YYEEEE. The CDR3 spells CASSLAFLRYEQYF. In DNA form, the CDR3 reads TGTGCCAGCAGCTTGGCCTTTTTGCGCTACGAGCAGTACTTC.

The CDR3 reads CASSQLFSNQPQHF. The CDR3, as DNA: TGTGCCAGCAGCCAACTGTTCAGCAATCAGCCCCAGCATTTT. The V gene is TRBV3-1 (or the pseudogene TRBV3-2), the J gene TRBJ1-5, with unresolved D. CDR1 and CDR2 from the germline V gene are LGHDT and YNNKEL (reference sequence). This CDR3 has 14 amino acids. Trimming pared 2 bases from V and 1 base from J, leaving 6 bases between.

Of note for this clone: This sample also contains other DNA sequences that code for the same CDR3. This sequence joins TRBV5-1 and TRBJ2-1, with 11 positions matching TRBD1. V shed 4 bases, J shed 5 bases, and the junction held 5 bases outside the gene matches. Per the germline V gene, CDR1 is SGHRS and CDR2 is YFSETQ. This CDR3 comprises 15 residues. The CDR3 is CASSPGQGAHNEQFF. The CDR3 nucleotides are TGCGCCAGCAGCCCTGGACAGGGGGCGCACAATGAGCAGTTCTTC.

This chain links TRBV7-9 with TRBJ1-5; D remains ambiguous. The CDR3 covers 15 residues. V was trimmed by 0 bases and J by 0 bases, leaving 6 bases between them. Germline loops: CDR1 SEHNR, CDR2 FQNEAQ (reference sequence). CDR3 DNA: TGTGCCAGCAGCTTAGCCGCGCTTAGCAATCAGCCCCAGCATTTT. Amino acids: CASSLAALSNQPQHF.

The V call is TRBV5-1, the J call TRBJ2-2; no reliable D call. Germline CDR1 and CDR2: SGHRS and YFSETQ. CDR3 size: 16 residues. V was shortened by 2 bases and J by 6 bases, with 17 bases between the two germline ends. CDR3 residues: CASSFDLLRTAGELFF. CDR3 bases: TGCGCCAGCAGCTTCGATCTGCTCCGCACAGCCGGGGAGCTGTTTTTT.

The chain links TRBV28 to TRBJ2-7; TRBD2 aligns across 7 bases. The germline V gene encodes CDR1 MDHEN and CDR2 SYDVKM. The CDR3 loop spans 13 amino acids. V shed 7 bases and J 4 bases; nucleotides not matched to a gene: 7. The DNA of the CDR3 is TGTGCCAGCAATGAGGGCGGGAGATACGAGCAGTACGTC. Translating it yields CASNEGGRYEQYV.

This clone turned up a few times. The rearrangement uses TRBV3-1 (or the pseudogene TRBV3-2) and TRBJ1-1; 10 nucleotides line up with TRBD1. The junction had 10 bases not matched to a gene; V was cut back by 3 bases and J by 6 bases. CDR1 is LGHDT, CDR2 YNNKEL, per germline (reference sequence). This CDR3 is 16 amino acids long. The DNA for the CDR3 is TGTGCCAGCAGCCACTCGCCATGGGACAGGGGACCTGAAGCTTTCTTT. It specifies CASSHSPWDRGPEAFF.

This clone came up once. The chain couples TRBV5-1 to TRBJ2-7, with 11 bases fitting TRBD1. Per the germline V gene, CDR1 is SGHRS and CDR2 is YFSETQ. J was trimmed by 9 bases and V by 0 bases; bases with no gene match: 8. This CDR3 is 15 amino acids long. CDR3 coding DNA: TGCGCCAGCAGCTTGGCTTCGGGACAGGGGGATCGGCAGTACTTC. It specifies CASSLASGQGDRQYF. Full variable domain (missing parts from reference TRBV5-1 and TRBJ2-7): KAGVTQTPRYLIKTRGQQVTLSCSPISGHRSVSWYQQTPGQGLQFLFEYFSETQRNKGNFPGRFSGRQFSNSRSEMNVSTLELGDSALYLCASSLASGQGDRQYFGPGTRLTVT.